This TCR beta chain was sequenced during a study of cytomegalovirus exposure and HLA in healthy donors. Study-wide results and limits: Analysis was carried out at a later point, and it linked a missense DCLRE1C variant to TCR beta V- and J-gene trimming. TCR beta chains numbering some 160 were designated cytomegalovirus-associated.

The CDR3 runs 14 residues. From germline, CDR1 is SGHRS and CDR2 YFSETQ. V shed 2 bases and J 5 bases; nucleotides not matched to a gene: 6. With 60 Vbeta and 13 Jbeta primers, the PCR was carried out. Generated by immunoSEQ multiplex PCR, the TCRdb table keeps only in-frame clones and is missing some. The sample holds about 130,000 clones, roughly 74% seen once. As to this clone: The antigen is not known.

This receptor was identified in a woman aged 50 to 60 in good health and CMV-seropositive. The sequenced sample consisted of PBMCs. The chain joins TRBV5-1 to TRBJ1-1; 7 bases line up with TRBD1. The CDR3 nucleotides are TGCGCCAGCAGCTTCACACAGGGGAGGACTGAAGCTTTCTTT. Translation: CASSFTQGRTEAFF.